This record looks at one T cell receptor beta chain sequence and its context. Its antigen is not yet known. No base qualities exist here, and no much larger clone lies one base off it. This sample was taken from a study of blood T cell repertoires in COVID-19 (dated by TCRdb to the early 2020s). Regarding the research as a whole: Collaborator samples came from the United States, Italy and Spain and covered acute and convalescent phases of COVID-19. The prospective study material was composed of cDNA or gDNA derived from T cells, B-cell-depleted T cells, or PBMCs. The dataset comprised deeply sampled blood TCRbeta repertoires from subjects exposed to, actively infected with, or recovered from COVID-19. The repertoires were released in a freely available public database intended as a resource for research on the immune response to SARS-CoV-2. The samples were drawn from two sources: the first 160 participants of the ongoing ImmuneRACE study, and 950 to 1,500 subjects contributed by 6 global collaborators. Nearly every sample came with metadata listing a de-identified subject ID, COVID-19 status, age in years and sex. Where HLA class I and class II types were available, the types were taken from metadata supplied by the sample provider, not from assay-based typing.

What the study reported, not specific to this receptor: Clinical and demographic metadata were provided uncurated, with the amount varying by source and participant.

TCRbeta CDR3 regions were amplified from genomic DNA using the immunoSEQ Assay, a bias-controlled multiplex PCR. The study's processing was this. Within the assay, amplification of reference gene primers was used to estimate how many nucleated cells each sample contained. To quantify the absolute abundance of each unique TCRbeta CDR3 rearrangement, sequence reads were collapsed and filtered. For each sample, productive Simpson clonality was calculated as the square root of Simpson's diversity index across productive rearrangements. This immuneACCESS table, as held by TCRdb, lists in-frame sequences with V and J called but not all clones. Of the missing ones, under half trace to an unresolved V gene in checked studies; the others have no known cause. That table is the source of V, J and clone size, and D and trimming were worked out from the DNA. This sample comprises approximately 250,000 clones, less than 90% of them detected only once. Clones ranked in the top ten supply about 2.1% of the sample.

Whole blood was collected in K2EDTA tubes by collaborating institutions according to the institutions' own protocols. For TCRbeta analysis, collaborators shipped samples as frozen whole blood, isolated PBMCs, or DNA extracted from either of those sample types. This clonotype was obtained from a man aged 25 to 40 with active or convalescent COVID-19. Sequences were obtained from peripheral blood.

The nucleotide sequence is TGCGCCAGCAGCCAGGCGACAGGGGGAGCCTGGGGTGCTTTTGAGGAGCTGTTTTTT. The encoded protein is CASSQATGGAWGAFEELFF. The chain links TRBV4-1 with TRBJ2-2, with TRBD1 matching 9 junction bases. From the cysteine up to the phenylalanine, the CDR3 has a length of 19 residues. Only the CDR3 portion is preserved as DNA: 57 bases, with reading frame beginning at the first base. Compared with germline, V lacks 3 bases and J lacks 10 bases; bases without a gene match: 21. CDR1 and CDR2 (MGHRA, YSYEKL) derive from the germline V gene.